Below, 17 T cell receptor beta chains from the same sample are listed, as sequenced in a study of blood T cell repertoires in COVID-19. Method: immunoSEQ multiplex PCR; TCRdb's copy keeps in-frame clones and lacks some. The sample comprises roughly 230,000 clones, roughly 80% of which are singletons, and roughly 3.1% rests with the top ten. The material sequenced was PBMCs or T cells enriched from blood (not recorded which). These receptors were obtained from a man between 45 and 60 years old who had recovered from COVID-19.

The genes are TRBV7-9 and TRBJ2-4; 9 nucleotides agree with TRBD2. The CDR3 is 18 residues long. CDR1 is SEHNR and CDR2 is FQNEAQ in the germline V gene (reference sequence). The V segment lost 5 bases and the J segment 6 bases; nucleotides outside the gene matches: 17. The CDR3 region is CASSPTVGRAGGRNIQYF. The DNA of the CDR3 is TGTGCCAGCAGCCCGACAGTGGGGCGAGCGGGAGGAAGAAACATTCAGTACTTC.

The chain links TRBV19 to TRBJ2-5, with D possibly matching TRBD2 (5 bases). CDR3 length: 12 amino acids. V was cut by 1 base and J by 5 bases, with 5 bases left in between. CDR1 LNHDA and CDR2 SQIVND come from the germline V gene (reference sequence). The CDR3 DNA is TGTGCCAGTAGTATAGCGGGGGAGACCCAGTACTTC. Encoded protein: CASSIAGETQYF.

The chain carries TRBV7-3 and TRBJ2-2; a possible D gene is TRBD2 (6 bases). CDR1 is SGHTA and CDR2 is FQGTGA in the germline V gene. The CDR3 has 15 amino acids. V lost 3 bases and J 4 bases, leaving 12 bases between the germline ends. The CDR3 is CASSFWQGGTGELFF. CDR3 nucleotide sequence: TGTGCCAGCAGCTTTTGGCAGGGAGGCACCGGGGAGCTGTTTTTT.

The V call is TRBV18, the J call TRBJ1-6; D gene unclear. V was cut by 2 bases and J by 1 base, with 9 bases left in between. Germline CDR1 and CDR2: KGHSH and LQKENI. The CDR3 has 16 residues. CDR3 residues: CASSPGGPSYNSPLHF. The DNA of the CDR3 is TGTGCCAGCTCACCAGGAGGGCCTTCCTATAATTCACCCCTCCACTTT.

V is TRBV11-3 and J is TRBJ2-7, with D possibly TRBD1 on 5 matching bases. V lost 3 bases and J 1 base, leaving 10 bases between the germline ends. Germline CDR1 and CDR2: SGHNT and YENEEA. The CDR3 length is 14 residues. CDR3 nucleotide sequence: TGTGCCAGCAGCTTCTGGACAAGGTCCTACGAGCAGTACTTC. Its protein product is CASSFWTRSYEQYF. The complete variable domain, with remaining parts taken from reference TRBV11-3 and TRBJ2-7, reads EAGVVQSPRYKIIEKKQPVAFWCNPISGHNTLYWYLQNLGQGPELLIRYENEEAVDDSQLPKDRFSAERLKGVDSTLKIQPAELGDSAVYLCASSFWTRSYEQYFGPGTRLTVT.

This rearrangement joins TRBV2 to TRBJ1-1; tentative D call: TRBD1 (6 bases). CDR1 and CDR2 from the germline V gene are SNHLY and FYNNEI. The CDR3 is 17 residues long. V was clipped by 1 base and J by 6 bases, with 21 bases between them. As DNA, the CDR3 is TGTGCCAGCAGTGAAGGGGGTTTCTGGACAGCGCAACCTGAAGCTTTCTTT. Its protein is CASSEGGFWTAQPEAFF. Looking up the rest from reference TRBV2 and TRBJ1-1 gives the full variable domain: EPEVTQTPSHQVTQMGQEVILRCVPISNHLYFYWYRQILGQKVEFLVSFYNNEISEKSEIFDDQFSVERPDGSNFTLKIRSTKLEDSAMYFCASSEGGFWTAQPEAFFGQGTRLTVV.

The chain links TRBV5-1 to TRBJ1-6, with D maybe TRBD1 (5 bases). Germline loops: CDR1 SGHRS, CDR2 YFSETQ. V lost 1 base to trimming and J lost 6 bases, with 11 bases between them. The CDR3 is 15 residues long. The DNA for the CDR3 is TGCGCCAGCAGCTTGTCTCCAGGGTTTAATTCACCCCTCCACTTT. It yields the protein CASSLSPGFNSPLHF. The variable domain in full, with the rest retrieved from reference TRBV5-1 and TRBJ1-6, is KAGVTQTPRYLIKTRGQQVTLSCSPISGHRSVSWYQQTPGQGLQFLFEYFSETQRNKGNFPGRFSGRQFSNSRSEMNVSTLELGDSALYLCASSLSPGFNSPLHFGNGTRLTVT.

V is TRBV7-3 and J is TRBJ1-1, with a tentative D call TRBD1 (5 bases). The length of the CDR3 is 15 residues. The V gene's germline CDR1 is SGHTA and CDR2 FQGTGA. With 4 bases removed from V and 5 bases from J, the gap between germline ends came to 17 bases. The CDR3 DNA is TGTGCCAGCAGCTCCGTGGGAGGGGCAGATACTGAAGCTTTCTTT. Amino acid sequence: CASSSVGGADTEAFF.

The chain has TRBV2 and TRBJ2-1, with 12 bases identical to TRBD2. This CDR3 has 14 residues. Looked up from germline, CDR1 is SNHLY and CDR2 is FYNNEI. V gave up 5 bases and J gave up 8 bases; unmatched junction bases: 4. CDR3 in DNA: TGTGCCAGCAGTAGACTAGCGGGAGCTGATGAGCAGTTCTTC. It codes for CASSRLAGADEQFF.

The chain combines TRBV7-9 with TRBJ2-5; the match to TRBD2 covers 12 bases. J gave up 5 bases and V 0 bases, and 13 bases lay outside the gene matches. The CDR3 consists of 19 residues. Germline V gene lookup returns CDR1 SEHNR and CDR2 FQNEAQ (reference sequence). CDR3 nucleotide sequence: TGTGCCAGCAGCTTAGCGAGAAAAGGACTAGCGGGAAGTTGGGAGACCCAGTACTTC. Protein sequence: CASSLARKGLAGSWETQYF.

The chain uses TRBV10-1 and TRBJ2-3; D is undetermined. With 4 bases removed from V and 1 base from J, the gap between germline ends came to 6 bases. The CDR3 totals 13 residues. Germline CDR1 is WNHNN and CDR2 is SYGVQD (reference sequence). CDR3 sequence: CASSVPGTDTQYF. As DNA, the CDR3 is TGCGCCAGCAGTGTACCGGGCACAGATACGCAGTATTTT.

The gene calls are TRBV5-1 and TRBJ2-7, with a possible D match to TRBD2 (5 bases). The CDR3 is made up of 17 amino acids. Germline CDR1 is SGHRS and CDR2 is YFSETQ. The V end lost 4 bases, the J end lost 0 bases, and 20 bases lay between the germline ends. The CDR3 is CASSLEGRRLSSYEQYF. In DNA form, the CDR3 reads TGCGCCAGCAGCCTTGAGGGTCGTCGGTTGAGCTCCTACGAGCAGTACTTC.

CDR3 bases: TGTGCCAGCAGCTCCTCGCCGGGACAGGGCAACTATGGCTACACCTTC. Translation gives CASSSSPGQGNYGYTF. V gene TRBV27 combines with J gene TRBJ1-2; the match to TRBD1 covers 9 bases. Germline V gives CDR1 MNHEY, CDR2 SMNVEV (reference sequence). Trimming at V came to 6 bases and at J to 2 bases, leaving 10 bases not matched to a gene. CDR3 length: 16 residues.

This chain joins TRBV2 and TRBJ2-7, with 10 bases lining up with TRBD1. Germline loops: CDR1 SNHLY, CDR2 FYNNEI. The CDR3 totals 13 residues. J lost 4 bases, V lost 6 bases, and 3 bases had no gene match. The CDR3 sequence is CASRRTGGYEQYF. CDR3 sequence (DNA): TGTGCCAGCAGGAGGACAGGGGGTTACGAGCAGTACTTC.

The chain has TRBV7-2 and TRBJ1-4; a possible D gene is TRBD1 (6 bases). Looked up from germline, CDR1 is SGHTA and CDR2 is FQGNSA. V lost 5 bases and J 8 bases, leaving 12 bases between the germline ends. CDR3 length equals 13 residues. CDR3 amino acids: CASSAQGKEKLFF. The CDR3 nucleotides are TGTGCCAGCAGCGCCCAGGGGAAGGAAAAACTGTTTTTT.

This clone appeared once. The V call is TRBV6-6, the J call TRBJ2-1; D is undetermined. The CDR3 loop spans 14 amino acids. Germline lookup yields CDR1 MNHNY and CDR2 SVGAGI (reference sequence). V shed 7 bases and J shed 9 bases, with 19 bases lying between them. CDR3 sequence: CASKEKIRGSEQFF. CDR3 nucleotide sequence: TGTGCCAGCAAAGAGAAAATACGAGGTAGTGAGCAGTTCTTC.

The rearrangement links TRBV11-2 to TRBJ2-2; 9 nucleotides agree with TRBD1. This CDR3 spans 18 amino acids. Germline loops: CDR1 SGHAT, CDR2 FQNNGV. V lost 3 bases, J lost 7 bases, and 15 bases stayed unmatched. CDR3 DNA sequence: TGTGCCAGCAGCTTCCGGACAGGGGCCGGGTTGGGGGGCGGGGAGCTGTTTTTT. Residues: CASSFRTGAGLGGGELFF.